This TCR beta chain was profiled in a study of T cells in Graves' hyperthyroidism and ophthalmopathy. Whole-study findings and limits: Ophthalmopathy and stable hyperthyroidism were told apart by a 13 V-J model. With a median lead of around 6.7 months before onset, the model predicted ophthalmopathy.

On this clonotype itself: Antigen specificity is unknown.

Hyperthyroidism of Graves' type that showed no ophthalmopathy progression within 18 months was stable. Diagnoses were made from clinical symptoms, serum measures (thyroxine and TRAb), thyroid ultrasound and orbital computed tomography. TCR beta CDR3 regions were amplified from RNA. HTBI primers drove first-round RT-PCR of the TCR CDR3. TCRdb re-called the multiplex PCR reads through MiXCR, storing one row per CDR3 protein. The repertoire holds 450,000 to 700,000 distinct CDR3 sequences, 46% seen once, with around 7.7% in the top ten. Trimming took 4 bases from V and 2 from J; bases not matched to a gene: 4. The germline CDR1 and CDR2 sequences are SGHVS and FQNEAQ. The CDR3 extends over 16 amino acids.

This chain connects TRBV7-8 to TRBJ2-7; TRBD2 matches at 14 bases. The receptor's source is a woman between 18 and 29 years old with Graves' hyperthyroidism. The sequenced material came from peripheral blood or thyroid tissue (not recorded which). As DNA, the CDR3 is TGTGCCAGCAGCTCTCGACTAGCGGGAGGGCCCTACGAGCAGTACTTC. It translates to CASSSRLAGGPYEQYF.